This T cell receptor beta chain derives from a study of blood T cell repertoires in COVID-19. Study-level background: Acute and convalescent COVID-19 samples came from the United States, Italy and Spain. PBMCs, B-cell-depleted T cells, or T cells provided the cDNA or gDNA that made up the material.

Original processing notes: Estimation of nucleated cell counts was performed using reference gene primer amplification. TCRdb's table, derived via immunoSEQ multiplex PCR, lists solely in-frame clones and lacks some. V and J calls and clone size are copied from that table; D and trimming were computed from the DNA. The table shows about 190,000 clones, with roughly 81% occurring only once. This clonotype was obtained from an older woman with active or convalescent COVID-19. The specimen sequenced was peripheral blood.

The CDR3 protein is CASRRSLYEQYF. The CDR3 coding sequence is TGTGCCAGCAGGCGGTCCCTCTACGAGCAGTACTTC. The chain carries TRBV6-5 and TRBJ2-7; D uncertain. The CDR3 spans 12 residues. Between the trimmed V and J ends, which lost 6 bases and 3 bases, there was a span of 9 bases. Germline lookup yields CDR1 MNHEY and CDR2 SVGAGI.